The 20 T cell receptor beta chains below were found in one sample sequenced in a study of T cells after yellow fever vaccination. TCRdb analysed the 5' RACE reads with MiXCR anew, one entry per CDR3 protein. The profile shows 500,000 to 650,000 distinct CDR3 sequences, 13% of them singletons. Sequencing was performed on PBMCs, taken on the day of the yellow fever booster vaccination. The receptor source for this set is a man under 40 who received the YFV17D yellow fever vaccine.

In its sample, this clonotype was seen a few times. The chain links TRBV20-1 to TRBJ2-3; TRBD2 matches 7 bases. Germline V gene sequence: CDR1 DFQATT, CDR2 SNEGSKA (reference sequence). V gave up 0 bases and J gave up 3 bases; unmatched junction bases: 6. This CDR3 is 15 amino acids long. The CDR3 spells CSARDAGRSTDTQYF. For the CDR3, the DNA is TGCAGTGCTAGAGACGCCGGGAGGTCTACAGATACGCAGTATTTT.

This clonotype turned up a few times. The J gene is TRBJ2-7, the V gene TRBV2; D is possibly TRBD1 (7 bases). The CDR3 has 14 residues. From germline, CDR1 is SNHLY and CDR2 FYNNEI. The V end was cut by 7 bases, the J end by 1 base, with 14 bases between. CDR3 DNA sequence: TGTGCCAGCATTACAGGGGCGGGGTCCTACGAGCAGTACTTC. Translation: CASITGAGSYEQYF.

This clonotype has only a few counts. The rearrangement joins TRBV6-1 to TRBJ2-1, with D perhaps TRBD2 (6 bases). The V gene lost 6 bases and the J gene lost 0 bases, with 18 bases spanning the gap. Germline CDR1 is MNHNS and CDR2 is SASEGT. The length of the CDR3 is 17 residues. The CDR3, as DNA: TGTGCCAGCAGCGGCGCCCAGCGGGCGTACTCCTACAATGAGCAGTTCTTC. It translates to CASSGAQRAYSYNEQFF.

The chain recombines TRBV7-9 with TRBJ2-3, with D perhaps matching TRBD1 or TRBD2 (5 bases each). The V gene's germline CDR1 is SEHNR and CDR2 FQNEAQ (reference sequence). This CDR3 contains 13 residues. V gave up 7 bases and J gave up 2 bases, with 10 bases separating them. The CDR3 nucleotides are TGTGCCAGCACCGGGGCACTCACAGATACGCAGTATTTT. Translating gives CASTGALTDTQYF. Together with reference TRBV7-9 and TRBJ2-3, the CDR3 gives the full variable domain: DTGVSQNPRHKITKRGQNVTFRCDPISEHNRLYWYRQTLGQGPEFLTYFQNEAQLEKSRLLSDRFSAERPKGSFSTLEIQRTEQGDSAMYLCASTGALTDTQYFGPGTRLTVL.

The CDR3 nucleotides are TGTGCCAGCAGCTTAGGAAGGGACAGGGGATTCTACGAGCAGTACTTC. This codes for CASSLGRDRGFYEQYF. V is TRBV7-6 and J is TRBJ2-7; TRBD1 matches at 10 bases. The germline CDR1 and CDR2 sequences are SGHVS and FNYEAQ. V shed 1 base, J shed 3 bases, and the junction held 6 bases outside the gene matches. The CDR3 sequence is 16 residues long.

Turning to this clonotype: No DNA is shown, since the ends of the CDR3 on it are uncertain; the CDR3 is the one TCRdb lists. CDR3 sequence reads: CASSSSGGYAETQYF. This chain uses TRBV5-1 with TRBJ2-5; TRBD1 is the table's D call and was not checked against the DNA. Germline values: CDR1 SGHRS, CDR2 YFSETQ. The CDR3 spans 15 residues, counting both ends.

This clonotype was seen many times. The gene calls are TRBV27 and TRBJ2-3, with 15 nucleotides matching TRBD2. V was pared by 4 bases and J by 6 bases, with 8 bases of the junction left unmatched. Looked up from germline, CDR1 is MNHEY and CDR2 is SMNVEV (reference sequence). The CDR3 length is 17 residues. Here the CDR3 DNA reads TGTGCCAGCAGTTGGACTAGCGGGAGGGCCTATCGGGATACGCAGTATTTT. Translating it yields CASSWTSGRAYRDTQYF.

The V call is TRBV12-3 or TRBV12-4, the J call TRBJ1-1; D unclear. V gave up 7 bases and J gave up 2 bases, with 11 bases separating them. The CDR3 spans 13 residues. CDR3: CASTARGNTEAFF. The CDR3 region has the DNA TGTGCCAGCACTGCGCGGGGAAACACTGAAGCTTTCTTT.

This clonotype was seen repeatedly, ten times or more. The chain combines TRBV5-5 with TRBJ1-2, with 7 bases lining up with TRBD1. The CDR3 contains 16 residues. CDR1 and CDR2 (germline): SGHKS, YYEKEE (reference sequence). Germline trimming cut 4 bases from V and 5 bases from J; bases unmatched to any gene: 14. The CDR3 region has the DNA TGTGCCAGCAGCCTCGCGGGACAGCCTGGTATTTATGGCTACACCTTC. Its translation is CASSLAGQPGIYGYTF.

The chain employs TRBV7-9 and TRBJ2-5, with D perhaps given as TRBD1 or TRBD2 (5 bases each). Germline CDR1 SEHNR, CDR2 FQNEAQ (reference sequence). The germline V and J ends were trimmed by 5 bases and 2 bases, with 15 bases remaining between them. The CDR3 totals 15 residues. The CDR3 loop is CASSQGVSGQETQYF. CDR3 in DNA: TGTGCCAGCAGCCAGGGTGTGAGCGGTCAAGAGACCCAGTACTTC.

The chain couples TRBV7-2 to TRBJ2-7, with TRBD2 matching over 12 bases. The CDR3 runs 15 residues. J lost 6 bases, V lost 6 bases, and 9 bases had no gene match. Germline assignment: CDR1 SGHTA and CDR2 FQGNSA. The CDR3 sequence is CASSFVTSGGSEQYF. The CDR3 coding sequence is TGTGCCAGCAGTTTCGTGACTAGCGGGGGAAGCGAGCAGTACTTC.

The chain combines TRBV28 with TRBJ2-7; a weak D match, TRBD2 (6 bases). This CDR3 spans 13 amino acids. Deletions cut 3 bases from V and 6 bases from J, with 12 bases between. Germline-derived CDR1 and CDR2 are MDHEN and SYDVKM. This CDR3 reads CASSLRGLREQYF. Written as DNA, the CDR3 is TGTGCCAGCAGTTTGCGGGGTCTCCGCGAGCAGTACTTC. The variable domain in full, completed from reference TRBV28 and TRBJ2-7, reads DVKVTQSSRYLVKRTGEKVFLECVQDMDHENMFWYRQDPGLGLRLIYFSYDVKMKEKGDIPEGYSVSREKKERFSLILESASTNQTSMYLCASSLRGLREQYFGPGTRLTVT.

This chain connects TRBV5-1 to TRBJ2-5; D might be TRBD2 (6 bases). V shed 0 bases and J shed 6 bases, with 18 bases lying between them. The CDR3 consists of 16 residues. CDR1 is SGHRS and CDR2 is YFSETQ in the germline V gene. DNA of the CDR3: TGCGCCAGCAGCTTGGGGGACTTAGCCCCAGCAAAGACCCAGTACTTC. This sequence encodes CASSLGDLAPAKTQYF.

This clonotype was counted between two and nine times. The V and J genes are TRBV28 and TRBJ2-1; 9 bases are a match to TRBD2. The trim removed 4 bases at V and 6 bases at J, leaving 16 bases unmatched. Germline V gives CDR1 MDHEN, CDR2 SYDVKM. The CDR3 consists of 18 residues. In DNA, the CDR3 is TGTGCCAGCAGTTCAGGGACAAGCGGGAGGAAGGGATCCAATGAGCAGTTCTTC. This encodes CASSSGTSGRKGSNEQFF.

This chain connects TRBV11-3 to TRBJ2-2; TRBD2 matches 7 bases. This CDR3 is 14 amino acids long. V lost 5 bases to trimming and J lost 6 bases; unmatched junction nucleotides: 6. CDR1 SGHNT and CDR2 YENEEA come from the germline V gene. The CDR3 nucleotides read TGTGCCAGCAGCCCACGGGAGGCCCCCGGGGAGCTGTTTTTT. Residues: CASSPREAPGELFF.

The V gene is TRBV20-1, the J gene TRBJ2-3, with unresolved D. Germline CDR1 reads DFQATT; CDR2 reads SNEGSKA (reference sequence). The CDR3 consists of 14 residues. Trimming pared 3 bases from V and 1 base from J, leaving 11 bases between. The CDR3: CSASPGVGTDTQYF. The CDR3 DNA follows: TGCAGTGCTAGCCCCGGAGTGGGCACAGATACGCAGTATTTT.

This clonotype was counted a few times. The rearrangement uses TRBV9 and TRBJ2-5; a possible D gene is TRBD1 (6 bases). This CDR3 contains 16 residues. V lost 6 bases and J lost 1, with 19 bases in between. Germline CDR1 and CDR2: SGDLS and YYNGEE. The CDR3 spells CASNPLGRTAQETQYF. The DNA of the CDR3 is TGTGCCAGCAACCCTCTAGGACGGACAGCCCAAGAGACCCAGTACTTC.

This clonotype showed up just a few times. The DNA of the CDR3 is TGTGCCAGCAGCAACAGGGACCAGCCCCAGCATTTT. It specifies CASSNRDQPQHF. The chain employs TRBV7-9 and TRBJ1-5; the D gene is possibly TRBD1 (6 bases). This CDR3 has 12 amino acids. Trimming shortened V by 5 bases and J by 7 bases, and 9 bases separated the two germline ends. Germline CDR1 reads SEHNR; CDR2 reads FQNEAQ (reference sequence).

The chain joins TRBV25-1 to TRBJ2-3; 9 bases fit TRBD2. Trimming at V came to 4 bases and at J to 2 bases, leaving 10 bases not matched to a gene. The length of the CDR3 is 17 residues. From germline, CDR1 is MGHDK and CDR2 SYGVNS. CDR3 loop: CASSGTTSGSNTDTQYF. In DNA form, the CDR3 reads TGTGCCAGCAGTGGAACGACTAGCGGTTCTAACACAGATACGCAGTATTTT.

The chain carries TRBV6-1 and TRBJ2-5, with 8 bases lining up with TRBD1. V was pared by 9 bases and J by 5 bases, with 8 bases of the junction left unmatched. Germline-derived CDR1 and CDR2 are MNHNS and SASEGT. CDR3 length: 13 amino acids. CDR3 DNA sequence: TGTGCCAGTAACAGGGGGGTCGGGGAGACCCAGTACTTC. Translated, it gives CASNRGVGETQYF.